The rows below give T cell receptor beta chains drawn from one sample of a study of T-cell reconstitution after alpha-beta-depleted transplantation in children. A single record per CDR3 protein comes from TCRdb applying MiXCR to the PCR reads. The data contain approximately 800,000 distinct CDR3 sequences, 15% to 20% of them singletons. Sample: PBMCs, mostly from graft donor cells, taken 360 days after TCRalphabeta/CD19-depleted stem cell transplant. The receptors come from a male patient between 5 and 17 years old who had a stem cell transplant for acute lymphoblastic leukemia, so the T cells may come from the graft donor. Each CDR3 is given with its conserved first and last residue. A D gene is named only where the DNA matches it firmly. Only part of the rows carry a size: once, few, many, or a class if the clone is expanded.

>TRBD1|TRBJ2-7|few|TRBV5-1
TGCGCCAGCAGCTTACGGACAGGGCGGGCGATCTACGAGCAGTACTTC
CASSLRTGRAIYEQYF
>TRBD1|TRBJ1-3|few|TRBV30
TGTGCCTCCCAGGGACAGGGAAACACCATATATTTT
CASQGQGNTIYF
>TRBD2|TRBJ2-5|many|TRBV12-3/TRBV12-4
TGTGCCAGCAGTCCCCGGACTAGCGGGAGAGGAGAGACCCAGTACTTC
CASSPRTSGRGETQYF
>TRBD2|TRBJ2-7|-|TRBV13
TGTGCCAGCAGCTTAGGCCTCTCCCTACTAGCGGGAGGGCCCTACGAGCAGTACTTC
CASSLGLSLLAGGPYEQYF
>-|TRBJ2-1|few|TRBV10-3
TGTGCCATCAGTGAGTTAACGGCTATTTCCTACAATGAGCAGTTCTTC
CAISELTAISYNEQFF
>-|TRBJ2-1|few|TRBV20-1
TGCAGTGCGGGAAGGGGGGGATCCTACAATGAGCAGTTCTTC
CSAGRGGSYNEQFF
>TRBD2|TRBJ2-1|few|TRBV2
TGTGCCAGCGTTAGGGGAGGTAGCGGGAGGTCCTACAATGAGCAGTTCTTC
CASVRGGSGRSYNEQFF
>TRBD1|TRBJ2-1|-|TRBV5-5
TGTGCCAGCAGCTTGGCGGTCAGGGGGAGCGCCGATGAGCAGTTCTTC
CASSLAVRGSADEQFF
>-|TRBJ2-1|-|TRBV5-1
TGCGCCAGCAGCTTGATCGGTGGTGGTGGCGAGCAGTTCTTC
CASSLIGGGGEQFF
>TRBD1|TRBJ2-3|-|TRBV5-6
TGTGCCAGCAGCTCCCGACAGGGACCAGATACGCAGTATTTT
CASSSRQGPDTQYF
>-|TRBJ2-5|few|TRBV7-7
TGTGCCAGCAGCTTAGCGCGAGGGGGGAAAGAGACCCAGTACTTC
CASSLARGGKETQYF
>TRBD2|TRBJ2-3|-|TRBV11-2
TGTGCCAGCAGCTTCCCGGGACTAGCGATAGATACGCAGTATTTT
CASSFPGLAIDTQYF
>TRBD1|TRBJ1-3|few|TRBV6-5
TGTGCCAGCAGTTACGGGGGACAGGGATCTGGAAACACCATATATTTT
CASSYGGQGSGNTIYF
>TRBD2|TRBJ2-7|few|TRBV27
TGTGCCAGCAGTCCCAAAAGAGCGGGAGATTACGAGCAGTACTTC
CASSPKRAGDYEQYF
>-|TRBJ2-1|few|TRBV4-2
TGTGCCAGCAGCCAAGGTCAGGGCCCGGGGGATGTCTACAATGAGCAGTTCTTC
CASSQGQGPGDVYNEQFF
>TRBD2|TRBJ2-7|few|TRBV27
TGTGCCAGCAGCTTAACTAGCGGGAGCCTTCCTTTAGACGAGCAGTACTTC
CASSLTSGSLPLDEQYF
>-|TRBJ2-7|-|TRBV15
TGTGCCACCAGCGCGACCCACGAAGGGAGCGAGCAGTACTTC
CATSATHEGSEQYF
>-|TRBJ2-6|-|TRBV7-9
TGTGCCAGCAGTTTCCGGGACCCCCGACTCCTGACTTTC
CASSFRDPRLLTF
>-|TRBJ1-6|many|TRBV20-1
TGCAGTGCGATACCGGGTTCCTTTTATTCACCCCTCCACTTT
CSAIPGSFYSPLHF
>-|TRBJ2-1|few|TRBV2
TGTGCCAGCAGTGCTTCGACCGGAGGGAATGAGCAGTTCTTC
CASSASTGGNEQFF
>TRBD2|TRBJ2-7|few|TRBV11-2
TGTGCCAGCAGCTTAGATGGTCTAGCGGGAGGAGAGCAGTACTTC
CASSLDGLAGGEQYF
>TRBD2|TRBJ2-7|many|TRBV9
TGTGCCAGCAGCGTAGAGGGACTAGCGAGCTCCTACGAGCAGTACTTC
CASSVEGLASSYEQYF
>-|TRBJ1-2|-|TRBV5-1
TGCGCCAGCAGGAGGACGGACCCCTCCTACTATGGCTACACCTTC
CASRRTDPSYYGYTF
>TRBD1|TRBJ2-2|-|TRBV28
TGTGCCAGCAGTGAAACAGGGGGCAACACCGGGGAGCTGTTTTTT
CASSETGGNTGELFF
>TRBD1|TRBJ2-7|-|TRBV7-6
TGTGCCAGCAGCCCCGGGACAGCGATACCCTACGAGCAGTACTTC
CASSPGTAIPYEQYF
>-|TRBJ2-7|few|TRBV30
TGTGCCTGTTTGCGTCCGGGACCACGGGGCGAGCAGTACTTC
CACLRPGPRGEQYF
>-|TRBJ2-7|few|TRBV7-9
TGTGCCAGCAGCTTCCCCTCGTTCTCCTACGAGCAGTACTTC
CASSFPSFSYEQYF
>TRBD1|TRBJ2-2|-|TRBV3-1
TGTGCCAGCAGCCACTTAGGGACAGGGGGTATCACCGGGGAGCTGTTTTTT
CASSHLGTGGITGELFF
>-|TRBJ2-3|-|TRBV4-1
TGCGCCAGCAGCCAAGTGTGGACGGGAGAGAATACGCAGTATTTT
CASSQVWTGENTQYF
>TRBD2|TRBJ2-7|many|TRBV11-1
TGTGCCAGCAGGTTTCTCCGGGACAGGAGGACTAGCGGGAGCTACGAGCAGTACTTC
CASRFLRDRRTSGSYEQYF
>TRBD1|TRBJ1-1|few|TRBV29-1
TGCAGCGGGGGACAGGGCGAGTCCTTGAACACTGAAGCTTTCTTT
CSGGQGESLNTEAFF
>TRBD1|TRBJ2-7|-|TRBV27
TGTGCCAGCAGTTTATCACGGACAGGGGCCTGGGAGCAGTACTTC
CASSLSRTGAWEQYF
>TRBD2|TRBJ2-1|few|TRBV2
TGTGCCAGCAGTGAGGGACTAGCTAGCTACAATGAGCAGTTCTTC
CASSEGLASYNEQFF
>-|TRBJ2-7|few|TRBV5-1
TGCGCCAGCAGCTTTGCGCCAGGGTTATCCTACGAGCAGTACTTC
CASSFAPGLSYEQYF
>-|TRBJ2-5|-|TRBV4-1
TGCGCCAGCAGCCAAGATCGAACGGCTCAAGAGCCCCAGTACTTC
CASSQDRTAQEPQYF
>TRBD2|TRBJ2-7|-|TRBV7-8
TGTGCCAGCAGCTTGCGGACTAGCGGGAGCAAGGACGAGCAGTACTTC
CASSLRTSGSKDEQYF